This T cell receptor beta chain emerged from a study of radiotherapy plus CTLA-4 blockade in lung cancer. The CDR3 spans 15 residues. The V end lost 0 bases, the J end lost 1 base, and 7 bases lay between the germline ends. Germline V gene data show CDR1 as SGHRS and CDR2 as YFSETQ. The table came from immunoSEQ multiplex PCR; TCRdb's copy has only in-frame clones and leaves some out. The repertoire holds some 120,000 clones, with more than 65% as singletons. As concerns this clone: Its antigen is undetermined.

Broader study findings: Radiotherapy plus ipilimumab was followed by expansion in blood of tumor-derived TCR clones.

The rearrangement joins TRBV5-1 to TRBJ2-2; possible D gene TRBD1, 5 bases. This clonotype originated in a human donor with non-small cell lung cancer that progressed on radiotherapy plus ipilimumab. Some clones in this sample may be carry-over from other donors' samples. Sample: peripheral blood, taken from a patient treated with radiotherapy plus ipilimumab. As DNA, the CDR3 is TGCGCCAGCAGCTTGGATACAGGGAACACCGGGGAGCTGTTTTTT. It is translated as CASSLDTGNTGELFF.